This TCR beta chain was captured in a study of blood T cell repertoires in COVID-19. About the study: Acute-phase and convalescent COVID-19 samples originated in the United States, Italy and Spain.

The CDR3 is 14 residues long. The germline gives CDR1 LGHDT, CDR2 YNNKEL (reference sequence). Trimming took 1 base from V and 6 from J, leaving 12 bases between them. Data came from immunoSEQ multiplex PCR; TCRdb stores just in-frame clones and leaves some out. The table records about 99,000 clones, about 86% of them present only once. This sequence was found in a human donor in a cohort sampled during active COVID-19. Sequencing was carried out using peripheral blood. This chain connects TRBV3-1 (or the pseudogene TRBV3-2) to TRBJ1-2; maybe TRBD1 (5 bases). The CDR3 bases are TGTGCCAGCAGCCAAGGTAGGGGTTCAGATGGCTACACCTTC. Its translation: CASSQGRGSDGYTF.